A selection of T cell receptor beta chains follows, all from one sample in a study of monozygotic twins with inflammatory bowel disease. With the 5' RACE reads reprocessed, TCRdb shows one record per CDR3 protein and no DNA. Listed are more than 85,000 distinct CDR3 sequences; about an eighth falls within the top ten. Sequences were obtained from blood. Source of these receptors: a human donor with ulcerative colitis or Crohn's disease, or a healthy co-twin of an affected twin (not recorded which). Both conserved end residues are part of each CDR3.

cdr3_aa: CASSFSGVAEAFF
v_call: TRBV5-4
j_call: TRBJ1-1

cdr3_aa: CAISESGGSYNEQFF
v_call: TRBV10-3
j_call: TRBJ2-1

cdr3_aa: CSVKHGLGQPQHF
v_call: TRBV29-1
j_call: TRBJ1-5

cdr3_aa: CASSLDPSPDGYTF
v_call: TRBV5-1
j_call: TRBJ1-2

cdr3_aa: CASSPRGALATNEKLFF
v_call: TRBV5-1
j_call: TRBJ1-4

cdr3_aa: CASSPDPTDTQYF
v_call: TRBV7-2
j_call: TRBJ2-3

cdr3_aa: CASSLFPGVGRMNTEAFF
v_call: TRBV5-1
j_call: TRBJ1-1

cdr3_aa: CASTLSPSYEQYF
v_call: TRBV7-2
j_call: TRBJ2-7

cdr3_aa: CASSLGSSGYQETQYF
v_call: TRBV5-1
j_call: TRBJ2-5

cdr3_aa: CASSSPGQTGELFF
v_call: TRBV7-2
j_call: TRBJ2-2

cdr3_aa: CSASGTGETQYF
v_call: TRBV20-1
j_call: TRBJ2-5

cdr3_aa: CASRYSDNQPQHF
v_call: TRBV6-5
j_call: TRBJ1-5

cdr3_aa: CASRSTTREFF
v_call: TRBV12-3/TRBV12-4
j_call: TRBJ2-1

cdr3_aa: CASSLLGSGPGHDTQYF
v_call: TRBV27
j_call: TRBJ2-3

cdr3_aa: CSLNRSYHKSSYEQYF
v_call: TRBV29-1
j_call: TRBJ2-7

cdr3_aa: CSSGPLGPHFEQFF
v_call: TRBV29-1
j_call: TRBJ2-1

cdr3_aa: CALQKGSNNEQFF
v_call: TRBV30
j_call: TRBJ2-1

cdr3_aa: CSARDFPRGAFF
v_call: TRBV20-1
j_call: TRBJ1-1

cdr3_aa: CASSRIGRWSYNSPLHF
v_call: TRBV23-1
j_call: TRBJ1-6

cdr3_aa: CASSYGLAGGTWADTQYF
v_call: TRBV6-5
j_call: TRBJ2-3

cdr3_aa: CSARVSGSLAGYEQYF
v_call: TRBV20-1
j_call: TRBJ2-7

cdr3_aa: CASSRSLNEKLFF
v_call: TRBV14
j_call: TRBJ1-4

cdr3_aa: CASSRGGGEQYF
v_call: TRBV14
j_call: TRBJ2-7

cdr3_aa: CASTSNRVQGNEQFF
v_call: TRBV5-1
j_call: TRBJ2-1

cdr3_aa: CASSQEMDGGHIQYF
v_call: TRBV3-1
j_call: TRBJ2-4

cdr3_aa: CASRPGGGTSYEQYF
v_call: TRBV2
j_call: TRBJ2-7

cdr3_aa: CSARDVRVSNQPQHF
v_call: TRBV20-1
j_call: TRBJ1-5

cdr3_aa: CASSQGTSYGLEETQYF
v_call: TRBV4-2
j_call: TRBJ2-5

cdr3_aa: CASSLVAAGGDEQFF
v_call: TRBV5-1
j_call: TRBJ2-1

cdr3_aa: CASAGQGFGEQYF
v_call: TRBV7-6
j_call: TRBJ2-7

cdr3_aa: CASSSLPWTGGDSNTEAFF
v_call: TRBV28
j_call: TRBJ1-1

cdr3_aa: CSVEFRAYEQYF
v_call: TRBV29-1
j_call: TRBJ2-7

cdr3_aa: CASSRQPSGTEAFF
v_call: TRBV9
j_call: TRBJ1-1

cdr3_aa: CATSRETSGIEQFF
v_call: TRBV15
j_call: TRBJ2-1

cdr3_aa: CASSYRGDQPQHF
v_call: TRBV7-2
j_call: TRBJ1-5

cdr3_aa: CASSLNSGDNEQFF
v_call: TRBV7-2
j_call: TRBJ2-1

cdr3_aa: CASSRTRVKVMNTEAFF
v_call: TRBV7-8
j_call: TRBJ1-1

cdr3_aa: CSATTSGAQETQYF
v_call: TRBV20-1
j_call: TRBJ2-5

cdr3_aa: CSARSSAGNQPQHF
v_call: TRBV20-1
j_call: TRBJ1-5

cdr3_aa: CASSYLRNYNEQFF
v_call: TRBV6-2/TRBV6-3
j_call: TRBJ2-1

cdr3_aa: CASSEFQQVLNTEAFF
v_call: TRBV6-1
j_call: TRBJ1-1

cdr3_aa: CSAYTPGLADNNEQFF
v_call: TRBV20-1
j_call: TRBJ2-1

cdr3_aa: CASSPRGAGDTQYF
v_call: TRBV18
j_call: TRBJ2-3

cdr3_aa: CSATRIRGRNQPQHF
v_call: TRBV20-1
j_call: TRBJ1-5

cdr3_aa: CASSPFRANYGYTF
v_call: TRBV5-6
j_call: TRBJ1-2

cdr3_aa: CSASKVATDTQYF
v_call: TRBV29-1
j_call: TRBJ2-3

cdr3_aa: CASSPLAGGPDEQFF
v_call: TRBV7-8
j_call: TRBJ2-1

cdr3_aa: CASSSPSGGKDGYTF
v_call: TRBV5-4
j_call: TRBJ1-2

cdr3_aa: CASSYEVSHDEQYF
v_call: TRBV6-2/TRBV6-3
j_call: TRBJ2-7

cdr3_aa: CASSLDWTSGSTSYEQYF
v_call: TRBV11-2
j_call: TRBJ2-7

cdr3_aa: CAISESRDKVSYEQYF
v_call: TRBV10-3
j_call: TRBJ2-7

cdr3_aa: CASSLGRGAAMNTEAFF
v_call: TRBV7-9
j_call: TRBJ1-1

cdr3_aa: CASSETGTNTGELFF
v_call: TRBV2
j_call: TRBJ2-2

cdr3_aa: CASSPPGQYYEQYF
v_call: TRBV2
j_call: TRBJ2-7

cdr3_aa: CASSLELGTQYF
v_call: TRBV7-9
j_call: TRBJ2-7

cdr3_aa: CASSPRNQPQHF
v_call: TRBV6-2/TRBV6-3
j_call: TRBJ1-5

cdr3_aa: CASSGGQGSTIMAQYF
v_call: TRBV11-2
j_call: TRBJ2-3

cdr3_aa: CASSAGTGLEQYF
v_call: TRBV7-2
j_call: TRBJ2-7

cdr3_aa: CASSLVGVGNQPQHF
v_call: TRBV7-2
j_call: TRBJ1-5